The clone carrying this T cell receptor (beta chain) was counted ten times or more. This sample stems from a study of blood T cell repertoires in COVID-19. The overall study: PBMCs, B-cell-depleted T cells, or T cells provided the cDNA or gDNA that made up the material.

Methods used by the authors: The authors estimated nucleated cell counts from reference gene primer amplification. Produced via immunoSEQ multiplex PCR; TCRdb's table is partial and in-frame only. V, J and clone size reflect that table, while D and trimming were determined from the DNA. The profile shows approximately 230,000 clones, 70% to 85% of them singletons. Germline CDR1 is MNHNY and CDR2 is SVGAGI (reference sequence). With 5 bases clipped from V and 5 bases from J, the junction kept 6 bases outside the gene matches. The CDR3 has 14 amino acids. Material for sequencing was peripheral blood. V is TRBV6-6 and J is TRBJ2-1; TRBD1 matches 7 bases. The sequence came from a woman in her thirties or forties with active or convalescent COVID-19. The DNA for the CDR3 is TGTGCCAGCAGTGACCAGGGACAGCACAATGAGCAGTTCTTC. This gives the protein CASSDQGQHNEQFF.